This is a list of T cell receptor beta chains from one sample in a study of blood T cell repertoires in COVID-19. Profiling relied on immunoSEQ multiplex PCR, and the TCRdb table lists in-frame clones only, not all of them. Here the sample spans approximately 50,000 clones, approximately 88% being singletons. The sample comprised peripheral blood. These receptors were taken from a human donor in a cohort sampled during active COVID-19. Both conserved end residues are trimmed from each CDR3. The order of the fields is V gene, CDR3 protein.

V: TRBV9; CDR3: ASNAPPTGRQY
V: TRBV7-6; CDR3: ASSLAVPHYTGELF
V: TRBV6-2/TRBV6-3; CDR3: ASSQAGSTAYEQY
V: TRBV7-3; CDR3: ASSFGTANTGELF
V: TRBV5-1; CDR3: ASSLVVSGPNTEAF
V: TRBV6-1; CDR3: ASSEAVQGSSYNSPLH
V: TRBV24-1; CDR3: ATSDYYTDTQY
V: TRBV2; CDR3: ASSELVRAVGGYT
V: TRBV7-8; CDR3: ASSFSTVQETQY
V: TRBV6-6; CDR3: ASNFGLVGTGELF
V: TRBV5-8; CDR3: ASLMSNYGYT
V: TRBV6-5; CDR3: ASRPRTPETQY
V: TRBV7-2; CDR3: ASSLVGQAAQVH
V: TRBV6-5; CDR3: ASKFGQSTIDGYT
V: TRBV7-3; CDR3: ASSLRGGGTDTQY
V: TRBV19; CDR3: ASSFGHGGGGTEAF
V: TRBV5-1; CDR3: ASSLDTVYSYNEQF
V: TRBV7-2; CDR3: ASSLVPSGGGTNEQF
V: TRBV6-5; CDR3: ASSSDRRLAKNIQY
V: TRBV12-3/TRBV12-4; CDR3: ASSSQGNTEAF
V: TRBV5-1; CDR3: ASSFVDTGELF
V: TRBV7-9; CDR3: ASSPRGYEQY
V: TRBV5-1; CDR3: ASSSTVSGNTIY
V: TRBV5-4; CDR3: ASSLDGGIYGYT
V: TRBV19; CDR3: ASTPTANTEAF
V: TRBV6-5; CDR3: ASSYGRGGVYEQY
V: TRBV7-9; CDR3: ASSGTVTGELF
V: TRBV2; CDR3: ASSFSFEQY
V: TRBV3-1/TRBV3-2; CDR3: ASSLRTGVEAF
V: TRBV5-3; CDR3: ARSPTGGAVTGELF
V: TRBV6-2/TRBV6-3; CDR3: ASSKNSYQPQH
V: TRBV4-2; CDR3: ASSQDPGGSPTDTQY
V: TRBV6-2/TRBV6-3; CDR3: ASSYPDRGSYEQY
V: TRBV4-1; CDR3: ASSQDGLYQETQY
V: TRBV7-3; CDR3: ASSLTPPGQGVGSPLH
V: TRBV12-3/TRBV12-4; CDR3: ASNTDRHPGYT
V: TRBV7-2; CDR3: ASSLGLGYGYT